The rows below give T cell receptor beta chains drawn from one sample of a study of EBV T-cell therapy then PD-1 blockade in nasopharyngeal carcinoma. The protocol was immunoSEQ multiplex PCR, while the TCRdb copy is restricted to in-frame clones and leaves out a portion. The data show around 19,000 clones, with about 86% seen just once and under 35% held by the top ten. For these TCRs, the target antigens are not known. The sample consisted of CD8+ T cells from blood, taken at day 266 from a patient whose treatment included autologous EBV-specific T cells and nivolumab. The receptors come from a man in his forties with nasopharyngeal carcinoma. Both conserved end residues are part of each CDR3. Clone sizes are given selectively: once, few, many, or a class where the clone is expanded.

CDR3: CASSYAANTEAFF; size: NA; J: TRBJ1-1; V: TRBV6-2/TRBV6-3
CDR3: CASSYGTDSYEQYF; size: NA; J: TRBJ2-7; V: TRBV6-2/TRBV6-3
CDR3: CASSLGNGGAVEVDTQYF; size: NA; J: TRBJ2-3; V: TRBV7-2
CDR3: CASRGDTGNTIYF; size: NA; J: TRBJ1-3; V: TRBV9
CDR3: CASSAYSGIRETQYF; size: once; J: TRBJ2-5; V: TRBV9
CDR3: CASSLPGQKNTEAFF; size: NA; J: TRBJ1-1; V: TRBV7-2
CDR3: CASSVGDRGLSYEQYF; size: NA; J: TRBJ2-7; V: TRBV9
CDR3: CASSVLSGGPTDTQYF; size: NA; J: TRBJ2-3; V: TRBV9
CDR3: CASSQGAGGAEQFF; size: NA; J: TRBJ2-1; V: TRBV14
CDR3: CASSLAGGPSYEQYF; size: once; J: NA; V: TRBV5-1
CDR3: CASSLGAGGELFF; size: NA; J: TRBJ2-2; V: TRBV19
CDR3: CASSLPGPRSGANVLTF; size: NA; J: TRBJ2-6; V: TRBV7-8
CDR3: CANTLGNTEAFF; size: NA; J: TRBJ1-1; V: TRBV12-3/TRBV12-4
CDR3: CASGNLGQYF; size: NA; J: TRBJ2-7; V: TRBV2
CDR3: CASREFTFTDTQYF; size: NA; J: TRBJ2-3; V: TRBV27
CDR3: CASSYSSESYEQYF; size: NA; J: NA; V: TRBV6-2/TRBV6-3
CDR3: CASSARTRGDEQFF; size: NA; J: TRBJ2-1; V: TRBV9
CDR3: CASSFGLAGRNEQFF; size: NA; J: TRBJ2-1; V: TRBV6-2/TRBV6-3
CDR3: CASSVGGTGELFF; size: NA; J: TRBJ2-2; V: TRBV9
CDR3: CASSQAFAYKDPGNTIYF; size: NA; J: TRBJ1-3; V: TRBV4-3
CDR3: CASSEALEGATYEQYF; size: NA; J: TRBJ2-7; V: TRBV2
CDR3: CASNPDREETQYF; size: NA; J: TRBJ2-5; V: TRBV6-5
CDR3: CATSREAGGTDTQYF; size: few; J: TRBJ2-3; V: TRBV15
CDR3: CASSYGENIQPQHF; size: NA; J: TRBJ1-5; V: TRBV6-2/TRBV6-3
CDR3: CASSFGSNQPQHF; size: NA; J: TRBJ1-5; V: TRBV7-9
CDR3: CASSPSGLAGGPTASGELFF; size: NA; J: TRBJ2-2; V: TRBV18
CDR3: CASSVGTGAYEQYF; size: NA; J: TRBJ2-7; V: TRBV9
CDR3: CASSFSGEAFF; size: NA; J: TRBJ1-1; V: TRBV12-3/TRBV12-4
CDR3: CASSSPRSGDTQYF; size: NA; J: TRBJ2-3; V: TRBV6-2/TRBV6-3
CDR3: CASSVEGSNQPQHF; size: NA; J: TRBJ1-5; V: TRBV9
CDR3: CASSTQGNEQYF; size: NA; J: TRBJ2-7; V: TRBV6-2/TRBV6-3
CDR3: CASSVRVGANVLTF; size: NA; J: TRBJ2-6; V: TRBV9
CDR3: CASSYQTGEITEQYF; size: few; J: TRBJ2-7; V: TRBV7-6
CDR3: CAWRSGSYEQYF; size: NA; J: TRBJ2-7; V: TRBV30
CDR3: CATSRTPPAGGGTEAFF; size: NA; J: TRBJ1-1; V: TRBV15
CDR3: CASSEDASGGGNEQFF; size: NA; J: TRBJ2-1; V: TRBV6-4
CDR3: CASSRGSNYGYTF; size: NA; J: TRBJ1-2; V: TRBV9
CDR3: CASSPKGRTPLNTEAFF; size: NA; J: TRBJ1-1; V: TRBV18
CDR3: CASSLVSGGAADTQYF; size: NA; J: TRBJ2-3; V: TRBV5-6
CDR3: CASSAGGEDTQYF; size: NA; J: TRBJ2-3; V: TRBV6-4
CDR3: CASSLGRGDFYNEQFF; size: NA; J: TRBJ2-1; V: TRBV9
CDR3: CASSFTRAGTDTQYF; size: NA; J: TRBJ2-3; V: TRBV7-6